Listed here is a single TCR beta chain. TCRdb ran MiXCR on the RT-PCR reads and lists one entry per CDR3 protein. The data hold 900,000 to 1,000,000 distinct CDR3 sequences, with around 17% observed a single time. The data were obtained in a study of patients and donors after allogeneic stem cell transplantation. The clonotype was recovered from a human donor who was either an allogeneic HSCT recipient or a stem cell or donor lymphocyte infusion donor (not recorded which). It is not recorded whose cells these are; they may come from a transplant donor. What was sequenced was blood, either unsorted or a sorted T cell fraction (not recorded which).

CDR3 in amino acids: CAWSVRSGARYGYTF. DNA for the CDR3: TGTGCCTGGAGTGTACGCTCGGGGGCCCGGTATGGCTACACCTTC. The gene calls are TRBV30 and TRBJ1-2; possible D gene TRBD1, 6 bases. Trimming took 0 bases from V and 5 from J, leaving 16 bases between them. There are 15 residues in the CDR3. Germline assignment: CDR1 GTSNPN and CDR2 SVGIG (reference sequence). The entire variable domain, with the rest obtained from reference TRBV30 and TRBJ1-2, is as follows: SQTIHQWPATLVQPVGSPLSLECTVEGTSNPNLYWYRQAAGRGLQLLFYSVGIGQISSEVPQNLSASRPQDRQFILSSKKLLLSDSGFYLCAWSVRSGARYGYTFGSGTRLTVV.